Following are 9 T cell receptor beta chains from one sample sequenced in a study of OX40 agonist ivuxolimab in advanced cancers. TCRdb's copy holds only in-frame clones and misses some; the assay was immunoSEQ multiplex PCR. The data show about 36,000 clones, around 80% seen once. The material sequenced was CD4+ or CD8+ T cells sorted from blood, taken in a trial of the OX40 agonist ivuxolimab. The receptors shown here come from an adult with an advanced solid tumor such as melanoma, head and neck, liver or kidney cancer.

The chain is built from TRBV11-3 and TRBJ2-5; D uncertain. V was cut by 2 bases and J by 3 bases, with 4 bases left in between. The CDR3 has 12 amino acids. The germline CDR1 and CDR2 sequences are SGHNT and YENEEA. CDR3: CASSLTEETQYF. As DNA, the CDR3 is TGTGCCAGCAGCTTAACAGAAGAGACCCAGTACTTC.

This clone came up once. The chain has TRBV28 and TRBJ2-5; D gene ambiguous. V was trimmed by 5 bases and J by 1 base, leaving 8 bases between them. Germline values: CDR1 MDHEN, CDR2 SYDVKM. The length of the CDR3 is 13 residues. The CDR3 DNA reads TGTGCCAGCAGTGGGTGGACCCAAGAGACCCAGTACTTC. It yields the protein CASSGWTQETQYF.

The rearrangement links TRBV12-5 to TRBJ1-5, with unresolved D. Germline V gene data show CDR1 as LGHNT and CDR2 as FRNRAP. The length of the CDR3 is 17 residues. With 0 bases removed from V and 1 base from J, the gap between germline ends came to 13 bases. The CDR3, as DNA: TGTGCTAGTGGTTTGGTAGCCCCTCAGTGGAGCAATCAGCCCCAGCATTTT. Its translation: CASGLVAPQWSNQPQHF.

This chain joins TRBV9 and TRBJ2-2; D remains ambiguous. The germline gives CDR1 SGDLS, CDR2 YYNGEE. The CDR3 has 11 residues. Trimming pared 6 bases from V and 3 bases from J, leaving 3 bases between. In nucleotides, the CDR3 is TGTGCCAGCACCCACACCGGGGAGCTGTTTTTT. It encodes CASTHTGELFF. Together with reference TRBV9 and TRBJ2-2, the CDR3 gives the full variable domain: DSGVTQTPKHLITATGQRVTLRCSPRSGDLSVYWYQQSLDQGLQFLIQYYNGEERAKGNILERFSAQQFPDLHSELNLSSLELGDSALYFCASTHTGELFFGEGSRLTVL.

This chain joins TRBV5-4 and TRBJ2-5, with 7 nucleotides matching TRBD2. The CDR3 covers 15 residues. In germline, CDR1 is SGHNT, CDR2 YYREEE (reference sequence). The ends lost 4 bases at V and 2 bases at J; junction bases unmatched: 8. The CDR3 spells CASSPFRRGQETQYF. DNA for the CDR3: TGTGCCAGCAGCCCCTTTAGGCGGGGGCAAGAGACCCAGTACTTC.

This clone has a handful of counts. The chain is built from TRBV9 and TRBJ1-1; D not certain. V gave up 1 base and J gave up 6 bases, with 10 bases separating them. The CDR3 extends over 13 amino acids. Germline assignment: CDR1 SGDLS and CDR2 YYNGEE. In DNA form, the CDR3 reads TGTGCCAGCAGCGTACTGCCAGGCTCTGAAGCTTTCTTT. Encoded protein: CASSVLPGSEAFF.

This chain joins TRBV28 and TRBJ1-2, with D perhaps TRBD1 (5 bases). The V end lost 6 bases, the J end lost 8 bases, and 13 bases lay between the germline ends. The length of the CDR3 is 12 residues. Germline loops: CDR1 MDHEN, CDR2 SYDVKM. CDR3 loop: CASRNRLGGYTF. The CDR3 region has the DNA TGTGCCAGCAGGAACAGGTTGGGGGGCTACACCTTC.

J is TRBJ1-2 and V is TRBV9, with TRBD1 matching 10 bases. CDR1 and CDR2 from the germline V gene are SGDLS and YYNGEE. Trimming removed 3 bases from V and 2 bases from J; junction bases left unmatched: 4. The CDR3 sequence is 15 residues long. CDR3 in DNA: TGTGCCAGCAGCGGACAGGGGGCCTACAACTATGGCTACACCTTC. It encodes CASSGQGAYNYGYTF.

CDR3 nucleotides: TGTGCCAGCAGACGCCTGATCAGGGTTGGCTACACCTTC. It is translated as CASRRLIRVGYTF. The chain has TRBV2 and TRBJ1-2, with D possibly matching TRBD1 (5 bases). The V and J ends lost 6 bases and 7 bases respectively, with 15 bases between them. The germline V gene has CDR1 SNHLY and CDR2 FYNNEI. The CDR3 consists of 13 residues.